This TCR beta chain was recovered during a study of beta chain features in type 1 diabetes. Regarding the study as a whole: The influence of HLA type on TCRB rearrangement stayed undetermined. People with Type 1 diabetes carried modestly yet significantly shorter TCRB CDR3s in all four CD4+ subsets.

TCRB transcripts that were expressed got sequenced, as all of the isolated RNA had been reverse transcribed. The table came from immunoSEQ multiplex PCR; TCRdb's copy has only in-frame clones and leaves some out. The table lists about 250,000 clones, around 9.9% of them singletons. As regards this clone: Antigen specificity is unknown.

CDR1 MDHEN and CDR2 SYDVKM come from the germline V gene. V was shortened by 2 bases and J by 0 bases, with 8 bases between the two germline ends. The CDR3 contains 16 residues. The rearrangement joins TRBV28 to TRBJ2-6; D unclear. Sequences were obtained from naive CD4+ T cells from blood. The TCR originated in a man aged 25 to 40 with type 1 diabetes. CDR3 DNA: TGTGCCAGCAGTTTAGCAGGCAGCTCTGGGGCCAACGTCCTGACTTTC. The encoded protein is CASSLAGSSGANVLTF.